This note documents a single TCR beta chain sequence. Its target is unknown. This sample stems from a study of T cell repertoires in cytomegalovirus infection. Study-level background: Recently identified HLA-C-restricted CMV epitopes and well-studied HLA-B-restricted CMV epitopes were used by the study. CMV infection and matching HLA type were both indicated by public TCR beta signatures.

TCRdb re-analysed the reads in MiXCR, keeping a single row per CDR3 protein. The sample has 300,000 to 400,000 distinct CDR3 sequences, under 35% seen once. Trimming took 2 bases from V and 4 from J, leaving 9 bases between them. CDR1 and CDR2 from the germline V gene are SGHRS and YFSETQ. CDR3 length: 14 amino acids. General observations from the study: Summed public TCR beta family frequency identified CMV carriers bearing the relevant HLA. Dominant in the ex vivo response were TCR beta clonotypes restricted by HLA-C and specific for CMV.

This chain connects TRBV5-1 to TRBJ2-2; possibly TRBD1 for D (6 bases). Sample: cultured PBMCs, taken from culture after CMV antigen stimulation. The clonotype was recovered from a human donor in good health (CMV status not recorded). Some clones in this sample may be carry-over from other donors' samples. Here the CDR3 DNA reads TGCGCCAGCAGCTTTACAGGGAGCACCGGGGAGCTGTTTTTT. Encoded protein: CASSFTGSTGELFF. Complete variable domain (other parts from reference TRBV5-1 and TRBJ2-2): KAGVTQTPRYLIKTRGQQVTLSCSPISGHRSVSWYQQTPGQGLQFLFEYFSETQRNKGNFPGRFSGRQFSNSRSEMNVSTLELGDSALYLCASSFTGSTGELFFGEGSRLTVL.